Only one count was recorded for the clone carrying this TCR beta chain. The antigen is undetermined. Germline values: CDR1 MNHEY, CDR2 SVGAGI. The junction had 5 bases not matched to a gene; V was cut back by 9 bases and J by 0 bases. CDR3 length: 13 amino acids. Expressed TCRB transcripts were sequenced, since all the RNA that had been isolated was reverse transcribed. The repertoire was sequenced with immunoSEQ multiplex PCR; TCRdb's copy has only in-frame clones and lacks some. The repertoire includes some 27,000 clones, around three fifths of them detected once, and about 2.4% sits in the top ten. The data stem from a study of beta chain features in type 1 diabetes. Purity exceeding 95% was reached by all sorted populations. Study-level points and caveats: Shorter TCRB CDR3s, moderately but significantly so, were found in Type 1 diabetes patients in all four CD4+ subsets.

The chain recombines TRBV6-5 with TRBJ2-7, with 7 bases that match TRBD1. This sequence was found in a woman aged 25 to 39 with type 1 diabetes. Sequencing was performed on Tregs from blood. CDR3 sequence reads: CASNRGNSYEQYF. The CDR3 DNA follows: TGTGCCAGTAACAGGGGAAACTCCTACGAGCAGTACTTC.